These 21 T cell receptor beta chains originate from one sample sequenced in a study of spatial heterogeneity in lung cancer. Using its own MiXCR run on the 5' RACE reads, TCRdb lists one record per CDR3 protein. The sample yields around 100,000 distinct CDR3 sequences, roughly 10% seen once. Noted time point: blood at routine non-recurrence follow-up after resection. This specimen consisted of PBMCs, obtained at follow-up. All receptors come from a female donor with early-stage non-small cell lung cancer.

This clonotype was seen a handful of times. The chain uses TRBV2 and TRBJ2-5; D gene uncertain. From germline, CDR1 is SNHLY and CDR2 FYNNEI. Trimming took 2 bases from V and 7 from J, leaving 11 bases between them. This CDR3 has 13 residues. CDR3 sequence: CASSERSLGTQYF. CDR3 bases: TGTGCCAGCAGTGAAAGGTCCCTGGGGACCCAGTACTTC.

This clonotype was found a few times. The genes are TRBV29-1 and TRBJ2-1; D gene uncertain. The CDR3 runs to 11 residues. Germline V lookup: CDR1 SQVTM, CDR2 ANQGSEA. V was cut by 6 bases and J by 6 bases, with 9 bases left in between. CDR3 residues: CSVRPGNEQFF. CDR3 sequence (DNA): TGCAGCGTGCGGCCTGGCAATGAGCAGTTCTTC.

This clonotype turned up a few times. The chain couples TRBV10-3 to TRBJ2-3; 12 bases match TRBD2. The junction had 3 bases not matched to a gene; V was cut back by 5 bases and J by 3 bases. The CDR3 is 15 residues long. Germline CDR1 and CDR2: ENHRY and SYGVKD. Here the CDR3 DNA reads TGTGCCATCAGTATGACTAGCGGGAGTACAGATACGCAGTATTTT. Translating it yields CAISMTSGSTDTQYF.

This clonotype was counted a few times. J is TRBJ1-3 and V is TRBV7-2; D perhaps matches TRBD1 (5 bases). The CDR3 consists of 15 residues. Germline lookup yields CDR1 SGHTA and CDR2 FQGNSA. V was cut by 4 bases and J by 0 bases, with 10 bases left in between. CDR3 nucleotide sequence: TGTGCCAGCAGCTCAACAGGTTTCTCTGGAAACACCATATATTTT. Its translation is CASSSTGFSGNTIYF.

About this clonotype: This may arise from a read error, as a much more abundant clone is one base away. CDR3 protein: CAISDWDRALYSNQPQHF. The DNA of the CDR3 is TGTGCCATCAGTGACTGGGACAGGGCGCTCTATAGCAATCAGCCCCAGCATTTT. This chain joins TRBV10-3 and TRBJ1-5; 9 positions agree with TRBD1. CDR1 is ENHRY and CDR2 is SYGVKD in the germline V gene. V trimming: 3 bases; J trimming: 0 bases; junction bases outside the gene matches: 9. This CDR3 has 18 amino acids.

Many counts were recorded for this clonotype. The V and J genes are TRBV20-1 and TRBJ1-5, with D perhaps TRBD1 (6 bases). V was pared by 2 bases and J by 5 bases, with 16 bases between. Germline V gene lookup returns CDR1 DFQATT and CDR2 SNEGSKA (reference sequence). This CDR3 comprises 15 residues. The CDR3 is CSARPGQSQYQPQHF. CDR3 DNA sequence: TGCAGTGCTAGACCTGGACAGTCCCAATATCAGCCCCAGCATTTT.

This clonotype has at least ten counts. V gene TRBV28 combines with J gene TRBJ2-2, with 8 bases identical to TRBD1. Germline-derived CDR1 and CDR2 are MDHEN and SYDVKM. The ends lost 8 bases at V and 4 bases at J; junction bases unmatched: 6. The CDR3 covers 14 residues. The CDR3 loop is CASVDRGGTGELFF. CDR3 coding DNA: TGTGCCAGCGTTGACAGGGGAGGCACCGGGGAGCTGTTTTTT.

The sample holds a few counts of this clonotype. V and J are TRBV9 and TRBJ1-6, with D maybe TRBD1 (5 bases). From germline, CDR1 is SGDLS and CDR2 YYNGEE. V lost 3 bases and J lost 7, with 11 bases in between. The CDR3 spans 14 residues. CDR3 sequence reads: CASSGGGDNSPLHF. The CDR3, as DNA: TGTGCCAGCAGCGGCGGAGGGGACAATTCACCCCTCCACTTT.

This clonotype was counted between two and nine times. This sequence joins TRBV7-2 and TRBJ2-3; TRBD2 agrees at 13 bases. Trimming cost V 5 bases and J 0 bases; bases outside gene matches: 11. Germline loops: CDR1 SGHTA, CDR2 FQGNSA. The CDR3 is 19 residues long. Here the CDR3 reads CASSQETSGRRRSTDTQYF. CDR3 sequence (DNA): TGTGCCAGCAGCCAGGAGACTAGCGGGAGGAGGCGTAGCACAGATACGCAGTATTTT. Drawing the rest from reference TRBV7-2 and TRBJ2-3, the complete variable domain is GAGVSQSPSNKVTEKGKDVELRCDPISGHTALYWYRQSLGQGLEFLIYFQGNSAPDKSGLPSDRFSAERTGGSVSTLTIQRTQQEDSAVYLCASSQETSGRRRSTDTQYFGPGTRLTVL.

V usage is TRBV2 and J usage is TRBJ1-2; D may be TRBD1 (6 bases). The ends were cut back, 2 bases at V and 5 bases at J, with 9 bases in the middle. This CDR3 region has 13 residues. In germline, CDR1 is SNHLY, CDR2 FYNNEI. CDR3 amino acids: CASSETGRYGYTF. CDR3 nucleotide sequence: TGTGCCAGCAGTGAAACAGGGCGTTATGGCTACACCTTC.

The V call is TRBV6-4, the J call TRBJ2-1; either TRBD1 or TRBD2 may supply D (5 bases each). CDR3 length: 15 amino acids. Germline V gene lookup returns CDR1 MRHNA and CDR2 SNTAGT. Trimming took 2 bases from V and 2 from J, leaving 10 bases between them. CDR3 nucleotide sequence: TGTGCCAGCAGTGACGCCGGGACCACCTACAATGAGCAGTTCTTC. It encodes CASSDAGTTYNEQFF.

This clonotype was seen many times. In DNA form, the CDR3 reads TGTGCCAGCAGTAAGTGGACGGCTCCCGCCACAGATACGCAGTATTTT. The encoded protein is CASSKWTAPATDTQYF. The rearrangement joins TRBV27 to TRBJ2-3; D not certain. There are 16 residues in the CDR3. The germline CDR1 and CDR2 sequences are MNHEY and SMNVEV (reference sequence). V lost 5 bases to trimming and J lost 2 bases, with 17 bases between them.

In its sample, this clonotype was seen many times. The V and J genes are TRBV2 and TRBJ2-5, with a weak D call TRBD1 (7 bases). V shed 5 bases and J shed 4 bases, with 14 bases lying between them. The CDR3 has 14 residues. Germline V lookup: CDR1 SNHLY, CDR2 FYNNEI. As DNA, the CDR3 is TGTGCCAGCAGTACCCGACAGGGAGGAGAGACCCAGTACTTC. As protein: CASSTRQGGETQYF.

The sample holds one count of this clonotype. J is TRBJ2-7 and V is TRBV7-9; perhaps D is TRBD1 or TRBD2 (5 bases each). Germline loops: CDR1 SEHNR, CDR2 FQNEAQ (reference sequence). V lost 6 bases to trimming and J lost 6 bases, with 12 bases between them. There are 12 residues in the CDR3. Written as DNA, the CDR3 is TGTGCCAGCAGTTTCGGTGGGGGCGAGCAGTACGTC. It codes for CASSFGGGEQYV.

V is TRBV27 and J is TRBJ2-5; 10 bases match TRBD1. J gave up 7 bases and V 4 bases, and 6 bases lay outside the gene matches. CDR1 and CDR2 (germline): MNHEY, SMNVEV (reference sequence). The CDR3 loop spans 14 amino acids. The CDR3 protein is CASSSQTGGTTQYF. CDR3 coding DNA: TGTGCCAGCAGTTCTCAGACAGGGGGCACGACCCAGTACTTC.

This chain connects TRBV6-1 to TRBJ2-5, with D possibly matching TRBD2 (6 bases). The CDR3 loop spans 14 amino acids. Germline-derived CDR1 and CDR2 are MNHNS and SASEGT. V lost 6 bases and J lost 5, with 16 bases in between. CDR3 DNA: TGTGCCAGCAGGTGGAGAGCGGGTGGGGAGACCCAGTACTTC. This gives the protein CASRWRAGGETQYF.

V is TRBV7-6 and J is TRBJ2-7; D not certain. Germline CDR1 reads SGHVS; CDR2 reads FNYEAQ. V lost 5 bases and J lost 2, with 13 bases in between. The CDR3 loop spans 14 amino acids. The CDR3 reads CASSATNVAYEQYF. The DNA for the CDR3 is TGTGCCAGCAGCGCCACAAACGTAGCCTACGAGCAGTACTTC.

The chain combines TRBV11-2 with TRBJ2-1, with 12 bases that match TRBD1. Germline CDR1 reads SGHAT; CDR2 reads FQNNGV. V gave up 5 bases and J gave up 4 bases; unmatched junction bases: 6. The CDR3 spans 16 residues. The CDR3 reads CASSVGQGARYNEQFF. CDR3 sequence (DNA): TGTGCCAGCAGCGTGGGACAGGGGGCGCGGTACAATGAGCAGTTCTTC.

This clonotype was seen a handful of times. This chain connects TRBV7-3 to TRBJ2-2; 7 bases are shared with TRBD1. V trimming: 5 bases; J trimming: 1 base; junction bases outside the gene matches: 7. The germline CDR1 and CDR2 sequences are SGHTA and FQGTGA. The CDR3 has 16 residues. CDR3 loop: CASSPSGGQNTGELFF. CDR3 coding DNA: TGTGCCAGCAGCCCATCAGGGGGTCAGAACACCGGGGAGCTGTTTTTT.

This clonotype occurred many times. V usage is TRBV7-9 and J usage is TRBJ2-5, with 8 bases fitting TRBD1. CDR1 SEHNR and CDR2 FQNEAQ come from the germline V gene (reference sequence). The CDR3 consists of 15 residues. V lost 4 bases and J lost 1; bases outside the gene matches: 5. The CDR3 protein is CASSSGQAGQETQYF. The CDR3 DNA reads as TGTGCCAGCAGCTCGGGACAGGCCGGCCAAGAGACCCAGTACTTC.

This clonotype was counted a few times. V and J are TRBV5-4 and TRBJ2-3; D not resolved. The germline V and J ends were trimmed by 1 base and 0 bases, with 6 bases remaining between them. Germline CDR1 is SGHNT and CDR2 is YYREEE (reference sequence). This CDR3 has 14 amino acids. CDR3 sequence: CASSLIRSTDTQYF. The CDR3 region has the DNA TGTGCCAGCAGCTTGATCCGGAGCACAGATACGCAGTATTTT.